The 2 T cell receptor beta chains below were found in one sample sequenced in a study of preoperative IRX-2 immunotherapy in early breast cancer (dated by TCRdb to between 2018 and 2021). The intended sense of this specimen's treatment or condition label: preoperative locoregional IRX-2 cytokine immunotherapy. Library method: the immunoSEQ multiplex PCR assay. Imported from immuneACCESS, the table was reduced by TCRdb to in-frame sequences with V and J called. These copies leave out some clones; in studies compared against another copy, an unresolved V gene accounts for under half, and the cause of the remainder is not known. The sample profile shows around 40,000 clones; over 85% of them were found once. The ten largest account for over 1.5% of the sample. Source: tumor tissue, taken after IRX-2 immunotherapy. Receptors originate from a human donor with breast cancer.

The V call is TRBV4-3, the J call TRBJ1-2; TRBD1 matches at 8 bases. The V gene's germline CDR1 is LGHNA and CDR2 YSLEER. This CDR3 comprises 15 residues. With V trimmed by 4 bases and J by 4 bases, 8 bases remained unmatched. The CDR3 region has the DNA TGCGCCAGCAGCCCCTGGACAGGGAGATTCTATGGCTACACCTTC. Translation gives CASSPWTGRFYGYTF.

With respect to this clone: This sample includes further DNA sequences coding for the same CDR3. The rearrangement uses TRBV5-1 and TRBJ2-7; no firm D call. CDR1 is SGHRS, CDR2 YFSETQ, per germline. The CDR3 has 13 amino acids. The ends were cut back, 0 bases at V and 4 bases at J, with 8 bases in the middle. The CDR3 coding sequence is TGCGCCAGCAGCTTGGCCGGTAGTTACGAGCAGTACTTC. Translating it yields CASSLAGSYEQYF.